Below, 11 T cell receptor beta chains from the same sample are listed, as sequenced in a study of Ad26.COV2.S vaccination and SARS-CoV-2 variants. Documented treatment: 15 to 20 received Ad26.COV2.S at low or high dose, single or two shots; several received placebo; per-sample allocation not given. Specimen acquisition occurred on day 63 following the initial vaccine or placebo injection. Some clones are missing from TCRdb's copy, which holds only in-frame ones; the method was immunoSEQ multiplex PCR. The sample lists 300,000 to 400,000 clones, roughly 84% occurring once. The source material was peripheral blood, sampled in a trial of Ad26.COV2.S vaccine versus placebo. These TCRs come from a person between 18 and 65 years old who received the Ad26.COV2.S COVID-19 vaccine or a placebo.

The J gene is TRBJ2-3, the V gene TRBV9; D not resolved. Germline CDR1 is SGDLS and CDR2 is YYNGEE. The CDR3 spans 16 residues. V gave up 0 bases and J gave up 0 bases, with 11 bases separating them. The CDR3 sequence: CASSVEAATSTDTQYF. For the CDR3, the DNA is TGTGCCAGCAGCGTAGAGGCAGCCACTAGCACAGATACGCAGTATTTT.

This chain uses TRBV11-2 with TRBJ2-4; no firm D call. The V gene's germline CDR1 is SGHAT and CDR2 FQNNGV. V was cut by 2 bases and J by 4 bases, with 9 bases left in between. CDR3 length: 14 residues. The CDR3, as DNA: TGTGCCAGCAGCTTAATGTTTGTGAAAAACATTCAGTACTTC. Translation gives CASSLMFVKNIQYF.

CDR3 in amino acids: CASSYYSGAVSGANVLTF. DNA for the CDR3: TGTGCCAGCAGCTACTACTCAGGGGCGGTATCTGGGGCCAACGTCCTGACTTTC. The J gene is TRBJ2-6, the V gene TRBV7-2; D perhaps matches TRBD1 (6 bases). V was shortened by 4 bases and J by 1 base, with 17 bases between the two germline ends. The length of the CDR3 is 18 residues. Per the germline V gene, CDR1 is SGHTA and CDR2 is FQGNSA. The whole variable domain, filled in from reference TRBV7-2 and TRBJ2-6, reads GAGVSQSPSNKVTEKGKDVELRCDPISGHTALYWYRQSLGQGLEFLIYFQGNSAPDKSGLPSDRFSAERTGGSVSTLTIQRTQQEDSAVYLCASSYYSGAVSGANVLTFGAGSRLTVL.

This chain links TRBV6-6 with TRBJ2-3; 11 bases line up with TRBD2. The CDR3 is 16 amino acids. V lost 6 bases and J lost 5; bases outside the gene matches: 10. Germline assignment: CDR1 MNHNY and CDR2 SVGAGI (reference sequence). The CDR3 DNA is TGTGCCAGCAGGGGTGGCGCTAGCGGGGGGAGAGATACGCAGTATTTT. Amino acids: CASRGGASGGRDTQYF.

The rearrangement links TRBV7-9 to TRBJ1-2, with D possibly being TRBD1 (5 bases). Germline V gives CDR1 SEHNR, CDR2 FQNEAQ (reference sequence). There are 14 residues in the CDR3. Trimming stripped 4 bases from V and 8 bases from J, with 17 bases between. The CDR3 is CASSSLWGSEGYTF. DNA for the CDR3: TGTGCCAGCAGCTCGCTATGGGGGAGCGAGGGCTACACCTTC.

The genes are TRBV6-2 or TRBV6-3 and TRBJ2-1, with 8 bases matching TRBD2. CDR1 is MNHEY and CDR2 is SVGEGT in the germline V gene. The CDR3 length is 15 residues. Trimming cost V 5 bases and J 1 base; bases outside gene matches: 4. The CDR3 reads CASSRSGGSYNEQFF. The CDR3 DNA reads TGTGCCAGCAGTCGAAGCGGGGGTTCCTACAATGAGCAGTTCTTC.

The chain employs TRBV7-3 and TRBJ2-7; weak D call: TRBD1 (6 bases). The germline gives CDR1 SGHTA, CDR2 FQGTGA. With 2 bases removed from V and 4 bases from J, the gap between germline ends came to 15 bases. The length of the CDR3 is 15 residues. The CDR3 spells CASSLRAGVFYEQYF. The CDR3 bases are TGTGCCAGCAGCTTACGTGCAGGGGTTTTTTACGAGCAGTACTTC.

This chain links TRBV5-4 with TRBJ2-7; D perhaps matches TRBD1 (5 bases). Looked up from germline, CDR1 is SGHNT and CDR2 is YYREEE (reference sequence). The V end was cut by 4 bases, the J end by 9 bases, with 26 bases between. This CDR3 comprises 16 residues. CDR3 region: CASSNPIQGPSWVQYF. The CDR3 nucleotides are TGTGCCAGCAGCAATCCGATTCAGGGTCCTTCTTGGGTGCAGTACTTC.

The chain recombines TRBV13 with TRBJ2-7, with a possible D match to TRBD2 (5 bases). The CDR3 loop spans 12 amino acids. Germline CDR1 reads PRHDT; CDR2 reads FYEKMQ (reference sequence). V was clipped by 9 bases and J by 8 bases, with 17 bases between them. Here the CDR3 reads CASGERPSQQYF. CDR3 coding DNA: TGTGCCAGTGGCGAGCGGCCTAGCCAGCAGTACTTC.

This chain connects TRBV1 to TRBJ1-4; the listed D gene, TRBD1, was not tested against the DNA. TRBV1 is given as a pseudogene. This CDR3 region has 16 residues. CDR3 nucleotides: TGCACCAGCAGTCCAAGCGCCGGGCAGGGTTGCGAAAAACTGTTTTTT. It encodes CTSSPSAGQGCEKLFF.

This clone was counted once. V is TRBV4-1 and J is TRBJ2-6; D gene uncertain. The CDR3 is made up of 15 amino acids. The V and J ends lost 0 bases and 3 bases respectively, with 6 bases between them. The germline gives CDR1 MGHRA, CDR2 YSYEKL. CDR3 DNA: TGCGCCAGCAGCCAAGAATCCGGTGGGGCCAACGTCCTGACTTTC. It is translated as CASSQESGGANVLTF.